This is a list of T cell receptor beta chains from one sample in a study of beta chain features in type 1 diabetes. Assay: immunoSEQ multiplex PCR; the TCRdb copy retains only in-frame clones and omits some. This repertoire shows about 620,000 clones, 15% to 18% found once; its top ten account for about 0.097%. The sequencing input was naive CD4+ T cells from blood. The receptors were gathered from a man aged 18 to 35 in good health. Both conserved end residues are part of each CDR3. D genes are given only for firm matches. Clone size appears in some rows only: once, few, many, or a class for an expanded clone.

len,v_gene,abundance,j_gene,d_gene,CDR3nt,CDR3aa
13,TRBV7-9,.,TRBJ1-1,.,TGTGCCAGCAGTTTCGGTCTGAACACTGAAGCTTTCTTT,CASSFGLNTEAFF
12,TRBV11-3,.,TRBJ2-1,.,TGTGCCAGCAGCCTATTTGGGGATGAGCAGTTCTTC,CASSLFGDEQFF
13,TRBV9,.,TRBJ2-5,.,TGTGCCAGCAGCTCCCTTAGCGAGAAGACCCAGTACTTC,CASSSLSEKTQYF
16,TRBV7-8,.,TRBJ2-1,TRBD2,TGTGCCAGCAGCCCCTCCAGGACTAGCCACTACAATGAGCAGTTCTTC,CASSPSRTSHYNEQFF
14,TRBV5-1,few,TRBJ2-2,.,TGCGCCTCGTCAGGGCAGAAGAACACCGGGGAGCTGTTTTTT,CASSGQKNTGELFF
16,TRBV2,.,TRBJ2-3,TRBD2,TGTGCCAGCAGTAAAACCGGGACTAGGAACACAGATACGCAGTATTTT,CASSKTGTRNTDTQYF
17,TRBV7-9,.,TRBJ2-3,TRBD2,TGTGCCAGCAGCCCCTCCCGGGGGGGGCGTCCGTCAGATACGCAGTATTTT,CASSPSRGGRPSDTQYF
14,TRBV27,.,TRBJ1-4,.,TGTGCCAGCAGTTCTCAGGGTTCTAATGAAAAACTGTTTTTT,CASSSQGSNEKLFF
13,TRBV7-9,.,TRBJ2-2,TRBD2,TGTGCCAGCAGCCTGAGCGGGGCCGGGGAGCTGTTTTTT,CASSLSGAGELFF
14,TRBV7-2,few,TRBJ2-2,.,TGTGCCAGCAGCTTACGAGGGGTCGCCGGGGAGCTGTTTTTT,CASSLRGVAGELFF
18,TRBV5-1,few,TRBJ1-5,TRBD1,TGCGCCAGCAGCTCCAGTCCCGGGACAGGGACTAGCAATCAGCCCCAGCATTTT,CASSSSPGTGTSNQPQHF
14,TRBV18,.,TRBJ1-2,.,TGTGCCAGCTCACCACCGACAGTATTTTATGGCTACACCTTC,CASSPPTVFYGYTF
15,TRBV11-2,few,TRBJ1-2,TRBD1,TGTGCCAGCAGCTTAGTGTGGGACAGGGACTATGGCTACACCTTC,CASSLVWDRDYGYTF
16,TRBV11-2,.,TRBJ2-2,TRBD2,TGTGCCAGCAGACCTACTAGCGGGAGTTTCACCGGGGAGCTGTTTTTT,CASRPTSGSFTGELFF
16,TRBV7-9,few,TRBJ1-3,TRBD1,TGTGCCAGCAGCTCGCCCGACAGGGGCTCTGGAAACACCATATATTTT,CASSSPDRGSGNTIYF
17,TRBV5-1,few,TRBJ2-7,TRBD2,TGCGCCAGCAGCTTTGATGATAGCGGGAGGGCCTTCTACGAGCAGTACTTC,CASSFDDSGRAFYEQYF
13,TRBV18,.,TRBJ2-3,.,TGTGCCAGCTCACCCCGGGGCACAGATACGCAGTATTTT,CASSPRGTDTQYF
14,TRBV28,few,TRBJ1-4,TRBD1,TGTGCCAGCAGTTACAGGGGGCGGGTTGAAAAACTGTTTTTT,CASSYRGRVEKLFF
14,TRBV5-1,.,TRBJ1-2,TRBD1,TGCGCCAGCCGACCAGACAGGGCAAACTATGGCTACACCTTC,CASRPDRANYGYTF
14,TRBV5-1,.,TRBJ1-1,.,TGCGCCAGCAGCTTGCTCACCTTGAACACTGAAGCTTTCTTT,CASSLLTLNTEAFF
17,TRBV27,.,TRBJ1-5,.,TGTGCCAGCAGTTCCCGCGGGACAAGTATTAGCAATCAGCCCCAGCATTTT,CASSSRGTSISNQPQHF
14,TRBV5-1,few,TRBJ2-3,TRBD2,TGCGCCAGCCGCCCGACTAGCGGCACAGATACGCAGTATTTT,CASRPTSGTDTQYF
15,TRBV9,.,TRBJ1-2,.,TGTGCCAGCAGCGGACCAACAGGGCGCGGCTATGGCTACACCTTC,CASSGPTGRGYGYTF
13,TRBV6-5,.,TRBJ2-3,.,TGTGCCAGCCTCCGACAAGGCACAGATACGCAGTATTTT,CASLRQGTDTQYF
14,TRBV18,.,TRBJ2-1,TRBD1,TGTGCCAGCTCACCACCGGGACAGGGCGGTGAGCAGTTCTTC,CASSPPGQGGEQFF
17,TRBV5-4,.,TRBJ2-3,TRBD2,TGTGCCAGCAGCTTGGTGGCGGGAGGACAAACCACAGATACGCAGTATTTT,CASSLVAGGQTTDTQYF
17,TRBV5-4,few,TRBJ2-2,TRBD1,TGTGCCAGCAGCTTGGGACTCGGGACAGAGAACACCGGGGAGCTGTTTTTT,CASSLGLGTENTGELFF
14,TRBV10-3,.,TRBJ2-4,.,TGTGCCATCAGTCTAGGGGGGGCCAAAAACATTCAGTACTTC,CAISLGGAKNIQYF
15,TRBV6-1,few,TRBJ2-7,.,TGTGCCAGCAGAATGGGGGCGGCAGATTTCTACGAGCAGTACTTC,CASRMGAADFYEQYF
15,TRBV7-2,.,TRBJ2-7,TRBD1,TGTGCCAGCAGGGCACCGGGACAGGGACCCTACGAGCAGTACTTC,CASRAPGQGPYEQYF
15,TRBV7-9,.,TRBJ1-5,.,TGTGCCAGCAGCTTAGCATCCCCTGGAGGCCAGCCCCAGCATTTT,CASSLASPGGQPQHF
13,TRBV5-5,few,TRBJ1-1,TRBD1,TGTGCCAGCAGCGTGGACAGGGACACTGAAGCTTTCTTT,CASSVDRDTEAFF
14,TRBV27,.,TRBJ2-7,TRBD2,TGTGCCAGCAGTTTTGGAAGCGCGGGGGGCGAGCAGTACTTC,CASSFGSAGGEQYF
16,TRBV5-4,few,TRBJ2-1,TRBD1,TGTGCCAGCAGCTCCTCGGCGGGGACAGGGAATAGCCAGCAGTTCTTC,CASSSSAGTGNSQQFF
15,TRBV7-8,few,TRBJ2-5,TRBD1,TGTGCCAGCAGCTTAGCCCTAACAGGGGATGAGACCCAGTACTTC,CASSLALTGDETQYF
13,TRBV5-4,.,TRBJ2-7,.,TGTGCCAGCAGCCGTCCCCTCTCCTACGAGCAGTACTTC,CASSRPLSYEQYF
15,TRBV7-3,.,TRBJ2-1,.,TGTGCCAGCAGCTTAACGCTTGACGGGTACAATGAGCAGTTCTTC,CASSLTLDGYNEQFF
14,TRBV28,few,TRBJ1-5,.,TGTGCCAGCAGTTCGAGTCGGGACACTCAGCCCCAGCATTTT,CASSSSRDTQPQHF
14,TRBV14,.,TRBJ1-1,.,TGTGCCAGCAACATACACCCCCAGAACACTGAAGCTTTCTTT,CASNIHPQNTEAFF
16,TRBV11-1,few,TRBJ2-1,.,TGTGCCAGCAGCTTAATGGTCAAGGGAATTGATAATGAGCAGTTCTTC,CASSLMVKGIDNEQFF
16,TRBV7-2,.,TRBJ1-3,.,TGTGCCAGCAGCTTCGTAACAGGGCGATCTGGAAACACCATATATTTT,CASSFVTGRSGNTIYF
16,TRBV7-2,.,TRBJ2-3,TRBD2,TGTGCCAGCAGCTCCTCGGCCGCGGGAGGGCCGTATACGCAGTATTTT,CASSSSAAGGPYTQYF
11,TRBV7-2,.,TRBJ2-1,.,TGTGCCAGCAGCTCCTTCAATGAGCAGTTCTTC,CASSSFNEQFF
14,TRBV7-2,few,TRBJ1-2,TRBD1,TGTGCCAGCAGCCTAGGACAGGGACCCTATGGCTACACCTTC,CASSLGQGPYGYTF
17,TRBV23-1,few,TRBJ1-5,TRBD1,TGCGCCAGCAGTCAGCCCTATCCTGGATTGGGACAGCAGCCCCAGCATTTT,CASSQPYPGLGQQPQHF
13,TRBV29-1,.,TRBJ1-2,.,TGCAGCGTCGCCGTGGTGGGGCTCGGCGGCTACACCTTC,CSVAVVGLGGYTF
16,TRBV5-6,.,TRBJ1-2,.,TGTGCCAGCAGCCCGGACCCGCTGGCGGCCAACTATGGCTACACCTTC,CASSPDPLAANYGYTF
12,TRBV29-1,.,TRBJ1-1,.,TGCAGCGTTATACGGGGGTACACTGAAGCTTTCTTT,CSVIRGYTEAFF
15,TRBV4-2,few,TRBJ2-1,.,TGTGCCAGCAGCCCCCAAGGGGAGGTGGGCAATGAGCAGTTCTTC,CASSPQGEVGNEQFF
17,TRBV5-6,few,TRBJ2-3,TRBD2,TGTGCCAGCAGCTTGTTTCTAGCGGGTTTTACCACAGATACGCAGTATTTT,CASSLFLAGFTTDTQYF